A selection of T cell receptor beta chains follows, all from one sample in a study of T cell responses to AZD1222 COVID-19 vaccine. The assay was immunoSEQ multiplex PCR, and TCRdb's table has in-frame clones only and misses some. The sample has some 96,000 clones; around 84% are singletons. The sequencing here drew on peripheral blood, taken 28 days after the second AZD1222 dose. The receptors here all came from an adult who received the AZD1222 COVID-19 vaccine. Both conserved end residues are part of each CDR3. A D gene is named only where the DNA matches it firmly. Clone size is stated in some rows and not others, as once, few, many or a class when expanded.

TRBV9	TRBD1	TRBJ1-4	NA	CASSVRTGSTNEKLFF	TGTGCCAGCAGCGTTAGGACAGGGTCGACTAATGAAAAACTGTTTTTT
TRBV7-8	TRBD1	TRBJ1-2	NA	CASSLVRGEDGYTF	TGTGCCAGCAGCTTAGTCAGGGGGGAGGATGGCTACACCTTC
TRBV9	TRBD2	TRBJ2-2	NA	CASSFIGEGTGELFF	TGTGCCAGCAGCTTCATAGGGGAGGGCACCGGGGAGCTGTTTTTT
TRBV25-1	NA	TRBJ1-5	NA	CASSWRDGQPQHF	TGTGCCAGCAGTTGGAGGGACGGACAGCCCCAGCATTTT
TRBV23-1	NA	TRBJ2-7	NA	CASSHIAETPYEQYF	TGCGCCAGCAGTCATATAGCGGAGACACCTTACGAGCAGTACTTC
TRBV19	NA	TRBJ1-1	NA	CASRQGRMNTEAFF	TGTGCCAGTAGACAAGGACGGATGAACACTGAAGCTTTCTTT
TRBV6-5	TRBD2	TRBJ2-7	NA	CASRPGTKGGEQYF	TGTGCCAGCAGGCCCGGGACTAAGGGTGGCGAGCAGTACTTC
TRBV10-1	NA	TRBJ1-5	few	CASSESILSQGCIQPQHF	TGCGCCAGCAGTGAGTCGATATTGTCGCAGGGGTGCATTCAGCCCCAGCATTTT
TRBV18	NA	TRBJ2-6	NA	CASSPTRLSGSGANVLTF	TGTGCCAGCTCACCAACCAGGCTTAGTGGTTCTGGGGCCAACGTCCTGACTTTC
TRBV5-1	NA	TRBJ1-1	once	CASSLYDSQNTEAFF	TGCGCCAGCAGCTTGTATGACAGCCAGAACACTGAAGCTTTCTTT
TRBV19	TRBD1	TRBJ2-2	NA	CASSIGTGSHTGELFF	TGTGCCAGTAGTATCGGGACAGGTTCTCACACCGGGGAGCTGTTTTTT
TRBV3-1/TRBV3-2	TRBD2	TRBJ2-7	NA	CATSGGRSSYEQYF	TGTGCCACTTCGGGGGGTAGATCCTCCTACGAGCAGTACTTC
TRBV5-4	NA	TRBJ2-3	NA	CASSVEGKVTDTQYF	TGTGCCAGCAGCGTGGAAGGAAAAGTCACAGATACGCAGTATTTT
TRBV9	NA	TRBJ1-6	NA	CASSARRGETDSPLHF	TGTGCCAGCAGCGCCCGGAGGGGGGAGACGGATTCACCCCTCCACTTT
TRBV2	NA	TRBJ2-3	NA	CASSDTDTQYF	TGTGCCAGCAGTGATACCGATACGCAGTATTTT
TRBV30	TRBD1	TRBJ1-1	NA	CAWRGQGAGTEAFF	TGTGCCTGGAGAGGACAGGGTGCTGGCACTGAAGCTTTCTTT
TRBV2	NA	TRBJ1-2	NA	CASSASGSEWIYGYTF	TGTGCCAGCAGCGCCAGTGGGTCGGAGTGGATCTATGGCTACACCTTC
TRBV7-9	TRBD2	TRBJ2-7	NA	CASSPSGASSYEQYF	TGTGCCAGCAGCCCGAGCGGGGCCAGCTCCTACGAGCAGTACTTC
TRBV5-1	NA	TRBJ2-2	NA	CASSYLGQNTGELFF	TGCGCCAGCAGCTATCTAGGGCAAAACACCGGGGAGCTGTTTTTT
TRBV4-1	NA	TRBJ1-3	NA	CASSQGEGRNTIYF	TGCGCCAGCAGCCAAGGTGAGGGAAGAAACACCATATATTTT
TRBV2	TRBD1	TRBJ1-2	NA	CASSRPGQGANYGYTF	TGTGCCAGCAGTCGACCGGGACAGGGGGCAAACTATGGCTACACCTTC
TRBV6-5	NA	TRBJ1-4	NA	CASSPEILNEKLFF	TGTGCCAGCAGTCCAGAGATTCTTAATGAAAAACTGTTTTTT
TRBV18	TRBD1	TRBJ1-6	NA	CASSPPTGDSPLHF	TGTGCCAGCTCACCACCGACAGGGGATTCACCCCTCCACTTT
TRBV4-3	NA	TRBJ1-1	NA	CASSPGVGEKNTEAFF	TGCGCCAGCAGCCCCGGGGTGGGAGAAAAGAACACTGAAGCTTTCTTT
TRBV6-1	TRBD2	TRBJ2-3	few	CASRESGLAGADTQYF	TGTGCCAGCAGGGAATCGGGACTAGCGGGGGCAGATACGCAGTATTTT
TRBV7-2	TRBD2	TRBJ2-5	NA	CASSLSAGDQETQYF	TGTGCCAGCAGCTTATCCGCGGGGGACCAAGAGACCCAGTACTTC
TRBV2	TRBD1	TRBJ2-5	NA	CASITGGAGWGETQYF	TGTGCCAGCATTACAGGGGGCGCCGGTTGGGGAGAGACCCAGTACTTC
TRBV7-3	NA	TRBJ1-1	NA	CASSSGRTMNTEAFF	TGTGCCAGCAGCTCGGGACGAACCATGAACACTGAAGCTTTCTTT
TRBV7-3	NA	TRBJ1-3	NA	CASSLNSGTLSGNTIYF	TGTGCCAGCAGCTTAAACTCCGGGACGCTCTCTGGAAACACCATATATTTT
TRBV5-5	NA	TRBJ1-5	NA	CASSLIGETQPQHF	TGTGCCAGCAGCTTAATTGGCGAGACCCAGCCCCAGCATTTT
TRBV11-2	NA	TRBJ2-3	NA	CASSLDSGTDTQYF	TGTGCCAGCAGCTTAGATAGCGGCACAGATACGCAGTATTTT
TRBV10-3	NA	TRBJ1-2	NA	CAISESRGTNYGYTF	TGTGCCATCAGTGAGTCCAGGGGAACTAACTATGGCTACACCTTC
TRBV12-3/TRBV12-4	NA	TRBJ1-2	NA	CASGMGRAYGYTF	TGTGCCAGCGGAATGGGGAGGGCCTATGGCTACACCTTC
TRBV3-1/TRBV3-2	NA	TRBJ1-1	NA	CASSPPRQNTEAFF	TGTGCCAGCAGCCCTCCCAGACAGAACACTGAAGCTTTCTTT
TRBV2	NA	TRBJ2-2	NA	CASTTRTEILTGELFF	TGTGCCAGCACCACCCGGACAGAAATTCTTACCGGGGAGCTGTTTTTT
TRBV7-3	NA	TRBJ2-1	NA	CASSPGPSNEQFF	TGTGCCAGCAGCCCAGGTCCCAGTAATGAGCAGTTCTTC
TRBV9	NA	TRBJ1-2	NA	CASSVEGLRGYTF	TGTGCCAGCAGCGTAGAGGGGTTACGAGGCTACACCTTC
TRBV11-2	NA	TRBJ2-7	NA	CASSLEAFSSYEQYF	TGTGCCAGCAGCTTAGAAGCGTTCAGCTCCTACGAGCAGTACTTC
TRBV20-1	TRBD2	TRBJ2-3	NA	CSAGALAENTDTQYF	TGCAGTGCTGGTGCTCTAGCGGAGAACACAGATACGCAGTATTTT
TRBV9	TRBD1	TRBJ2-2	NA	CASSVGTGANTGELFF	TGTGCCAGCAGCGTAGGGACAGGGGCGAACACCGGGGAGCTGTTTTTT
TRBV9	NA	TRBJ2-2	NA	CASSVARENTGELFF	TGTGCCAGCAGCGTAGCTAGAGAAAACACCGGGGAGCTGTTTTTT
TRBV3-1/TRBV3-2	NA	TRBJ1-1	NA	CASSQLNTEAFF	TGTGCCAGCAGCCAACTTAACACTGAAGCTTTCTTT